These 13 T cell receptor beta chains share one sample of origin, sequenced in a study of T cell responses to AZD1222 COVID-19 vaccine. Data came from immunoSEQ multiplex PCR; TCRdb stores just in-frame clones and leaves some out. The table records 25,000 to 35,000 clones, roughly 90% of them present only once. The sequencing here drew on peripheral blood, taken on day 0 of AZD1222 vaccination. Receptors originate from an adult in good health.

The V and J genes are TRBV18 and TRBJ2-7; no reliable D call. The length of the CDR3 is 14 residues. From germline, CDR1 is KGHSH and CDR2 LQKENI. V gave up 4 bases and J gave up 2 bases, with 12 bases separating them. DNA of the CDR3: TGTGCCAGCTCACGATCTGACGGTCCCTACGAGCAGTACTTC. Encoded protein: CASSRSDGPYEQYF.

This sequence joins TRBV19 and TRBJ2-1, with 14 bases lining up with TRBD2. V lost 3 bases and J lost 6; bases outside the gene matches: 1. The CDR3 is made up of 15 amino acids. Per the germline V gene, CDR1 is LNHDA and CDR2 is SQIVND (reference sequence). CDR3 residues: CASSMGTSGSNEQFF. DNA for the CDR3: TGTGCCAGTAGTATGGGGACTAGCGGGAGCAATGAGCAGTTCTTC.

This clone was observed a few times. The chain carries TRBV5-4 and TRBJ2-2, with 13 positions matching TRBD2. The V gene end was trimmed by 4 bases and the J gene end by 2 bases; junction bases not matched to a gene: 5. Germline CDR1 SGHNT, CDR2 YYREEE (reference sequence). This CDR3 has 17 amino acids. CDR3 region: CASSPGLAGANTGELFF. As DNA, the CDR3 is TGTGCCAGCAGCCCCGGACTAGCGGGAGCAAACACCGGGGAGCTGTTTTTT.

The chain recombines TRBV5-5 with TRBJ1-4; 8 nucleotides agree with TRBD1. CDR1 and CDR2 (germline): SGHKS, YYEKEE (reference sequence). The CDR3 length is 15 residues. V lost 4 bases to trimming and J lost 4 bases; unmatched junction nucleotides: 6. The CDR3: CASSPGTGYNEKLFF. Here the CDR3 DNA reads TGTGCCAGCAGCCCCGGGACAGGATATAATGAAAAACTGTTTTTT.

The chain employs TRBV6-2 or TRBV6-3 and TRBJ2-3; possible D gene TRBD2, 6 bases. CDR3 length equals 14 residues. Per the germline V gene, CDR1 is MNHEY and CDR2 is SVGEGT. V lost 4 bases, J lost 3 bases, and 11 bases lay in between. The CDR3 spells CASSSRLETDTQYF. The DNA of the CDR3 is TGTGCCAGCAGTTCGAGACTAGAAACAGATACGCAGTATTTT.

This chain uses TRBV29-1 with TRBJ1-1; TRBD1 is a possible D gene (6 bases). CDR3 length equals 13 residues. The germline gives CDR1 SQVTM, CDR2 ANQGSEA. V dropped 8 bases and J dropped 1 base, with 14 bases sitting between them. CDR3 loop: CSPGGHKNTEAFF. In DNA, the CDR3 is TGCAGCCCCGGGGGGCATAAGAACACTGAAGCTTTCTTT.

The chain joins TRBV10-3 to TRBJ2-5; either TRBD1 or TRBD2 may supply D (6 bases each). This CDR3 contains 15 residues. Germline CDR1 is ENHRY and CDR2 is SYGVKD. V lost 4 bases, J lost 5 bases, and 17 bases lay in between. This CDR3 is CAISGLQGGGETQYF. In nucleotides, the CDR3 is TGTGCCATCAGTGGACTACAAGGGGGAGGCGAGACCCAGTACTTC.

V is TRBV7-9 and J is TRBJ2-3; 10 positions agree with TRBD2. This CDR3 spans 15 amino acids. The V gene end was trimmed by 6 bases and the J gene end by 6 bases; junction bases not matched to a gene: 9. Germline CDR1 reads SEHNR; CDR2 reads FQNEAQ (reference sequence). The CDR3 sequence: CASRLAGEITDTQYF. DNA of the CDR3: TGTGCCAGCAGGCTAGCGGGAGAAATTACCGATACGCAGTATTTT.

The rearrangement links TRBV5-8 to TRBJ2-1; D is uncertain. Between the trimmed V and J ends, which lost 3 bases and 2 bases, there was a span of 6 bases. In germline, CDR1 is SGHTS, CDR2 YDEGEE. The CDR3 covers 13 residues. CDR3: CASSWRTYNEQFF. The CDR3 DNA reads TGTGCCAGCAGCTGGCGAACCTACAATGAGCAGTTCTTC. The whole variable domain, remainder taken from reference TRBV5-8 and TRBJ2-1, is EAGVTQSPTHLIKTRGQQATLRCSPISGHTSVYWYQQALGLGLQFLLWYDEGEERNRGNFPPRFSGRQFPNYSSELNVNALELEDSALYLCASSWRTYNEQFFGPGTRLTVL.

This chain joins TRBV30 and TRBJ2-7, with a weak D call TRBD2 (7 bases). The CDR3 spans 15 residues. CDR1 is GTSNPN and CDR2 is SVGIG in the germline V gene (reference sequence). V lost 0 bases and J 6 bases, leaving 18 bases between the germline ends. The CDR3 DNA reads TGTGCCTGGAGTGTTAAGGGGGGGGTGCCTACCGAGCAGTACTTC. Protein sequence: CAWSVKGGVPTEQYF.

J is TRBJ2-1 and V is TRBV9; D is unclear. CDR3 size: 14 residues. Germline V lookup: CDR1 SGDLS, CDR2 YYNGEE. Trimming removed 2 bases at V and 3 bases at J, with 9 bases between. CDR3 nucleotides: TGTGCCAGCAGCGTCTCCGGAGACTACAATGAGCAGTTCTTC. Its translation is CASSVSGDYNEQFF.

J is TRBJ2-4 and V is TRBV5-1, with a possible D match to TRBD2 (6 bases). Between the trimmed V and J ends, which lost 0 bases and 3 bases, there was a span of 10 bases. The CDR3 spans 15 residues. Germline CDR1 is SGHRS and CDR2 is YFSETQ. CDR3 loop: CASSLDGGGKNIQYF. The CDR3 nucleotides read TGCGCCAGCAGCTTGGACGGGGGAGGCAAAAACATTCAGTACTTC.

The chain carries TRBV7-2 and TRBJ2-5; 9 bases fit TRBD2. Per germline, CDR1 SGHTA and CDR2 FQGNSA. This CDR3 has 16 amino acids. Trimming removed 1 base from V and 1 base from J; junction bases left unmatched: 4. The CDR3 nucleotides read TGTGCCAGCAGCTTAGGACCTAGCGGGACCCAAGAGACCCAGTACTTC. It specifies CASSLGPSGTQETQYF.